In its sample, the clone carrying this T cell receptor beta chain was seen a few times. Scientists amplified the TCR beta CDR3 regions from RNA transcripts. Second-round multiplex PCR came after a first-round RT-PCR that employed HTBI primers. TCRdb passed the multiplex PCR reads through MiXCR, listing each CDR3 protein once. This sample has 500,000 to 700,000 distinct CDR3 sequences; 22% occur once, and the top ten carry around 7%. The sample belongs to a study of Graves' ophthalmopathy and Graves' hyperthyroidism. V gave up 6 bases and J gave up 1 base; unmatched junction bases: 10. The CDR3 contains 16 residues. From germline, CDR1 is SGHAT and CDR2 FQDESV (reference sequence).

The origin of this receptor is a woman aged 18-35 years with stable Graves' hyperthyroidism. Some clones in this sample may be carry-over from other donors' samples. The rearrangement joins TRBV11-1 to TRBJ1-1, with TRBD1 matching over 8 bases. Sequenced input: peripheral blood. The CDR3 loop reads CASRPDRGARNTEAFF. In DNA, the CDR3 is TGTGCCAGCAGACCCGACAGGGGAGCGCGGAACACTGAAGCTTTCTTT.